A single sample gave rise to the 27 T cell receptor beta chains below, sequenced in a study of blood T cell repertoires in COVID-19. Some clones are missing from TCRdb's copy, which holds only in-frame ones; the method was immunoSEQ multiplex PCR. The sample contains 230,000 or so clones, about 88% of which appear only once. Sample: peripheral blood. The source is a man aged 40-49 years with active or convalescent COVID-19.

V and J are TRBV6-5 and TRBJ1-3; 8 nucleotides line up with TRBD1. The length of the CDR3 is 15 residues. J gave up 2 bases and V 6 bases, and 6 bases lay outside the gene matches. CDR1 and CDR2 from the germline V gene are MNHEY and SVGAGI. This CDR3 is CASSFGQGTGNTIYF. As DNA, the CDR3 is TGTGCCAGCAGCTTTGGACAGGGAACTGGAAACACCATATATTTT.

The rearrangement links TRBV4-1 to TRBJ1-1, with D perhaps matching TRBD1 (5 bases). Looked up from germline, CDR1 is MGHRA and CDR2 is YSYEKL. CDR3 length: 15 residues. V was pared by 2 bases and J by 5 bases, with 15 bases between. The CDR3 DNA is TGCGCCAGCAGCCAACAGCAGGGAATGGGGACTGAAGCTTTCTTT. It is translated as CASSQQQGMGTEAFF.

This clone was detected once. The J gene is TRBJ1-1, the V gene TRBV28; 7 positions match TRBD1. This CDR3 has 17 residues. Germline CDR1 and CDR2: MDHEN and SYDVKM. The V and J ends lost 6 bases and 5 bases, in that order; junction bases with no gene match: 18. In nucleotides, the CDR3 is TGTGCCAGCAGCCTCGGGCGTTCTAGGGGGCTGCGGACTGAAGCTTTCTTT. This translates into CASSLGRSRGLRTEAFF.

The chain uses TRBV10-2 and TRBJ1-1; D may be TRBD1 (6 bases). The V and J ends lost 7 bases and 0 bases respectively, with 9 bases between them. CDR1 is WSHSY and CDR2 is SAAADI in the germline V gene. The CDR3 runs 13 residues. DNA of the CDR3: TGCGCCAGCATAGGACAGCTGAACACTGAAGCTTTCTTT. It yields the protein CASIGQLNTEAFF.

The rearrangement joins TRBV2 to TRBJ2-7, with D perhaps TRBD1 (6 bases). Trimming shortened V by 5 bases and J by 3 bases, and 14 bases separated the two germline ends. This CDR3 is built from 14 residues. Germline V lookup: CDR1 SNHLY, CDR2 FYNNEI. CDR3 amino acids: CASSRRDTIYEQYF. CDR3 nucleotide sequence: TGTGCCAGCAGTCGCCGGGACACGATCTACGAGCAGTACTTC.

The chain recombines TRBV5-1 with TRBJ1-2; 8 bases agree with TRBD1. CDR3 length: 15 amino acids. Trimming cost V 4 bases and J 4 bases; bases outside gene matches: 9. Germline loops: CDR1 SGHRS, CDR2 YFSETQ. CDR3 nucleotides: TGCGCCAGCAGCCTGATGACAGGGGCAACCTATGGCTACACCTTC. Amino acids: CASSLMTGATYGYTF.

The chain uses TRBV28 and TRBJ2-1; perhaps TRBD1 as D (5 bases). Looked up from germline, CDR1 is MDHEN and CDR2 is SYDVKM. V was cut by 6 bases and J by 0 bases, with 12 bases left in between. The CDR3 loop spans 15 amino acids. The CDR3 nucleotides read TGTGCCAGCAGCCGGACATTGAGCTCCTACAATGAGCAGTTCTTC. This gives the protein CASSRTLSSYNEQFF.

V gene TRBV5-4 combines with J gene TRBJ1-1; 7 bases are a match to TRBD1. The CDR3 length is 13 residues. Germline V gene lookup returns CDR1 SGHNT and CDR2 YYREEE (reference sequence). V lost 5 bases to trimming and J lost 4 bases; unmatched junction nucleotides: 5. CDR3 residues: CASRRDRITEAFF. The CDR3 nucleotides are TGTGCCAGCAGGCGGGACAGAATCACTGAAGCTTTCTTT.

The chain combines TRBV28 with TRBJ1-6; D might be TRBD1 (6 bases). V was pared by 6 bases and J by 3 bases, with 12 bases between. This CDR3 comprises 15 residues. Germline V lookup: CDR1 MDHEN, CDR2 SYDVKM. CDR3 bases: TGTGCCAGCAGGAGAGGACAGAACTATAATTCACCCCTCCACTTT. Residues: CASRRGQNYNSPLHF. Full variable domain (outside the CDR3, taken from reference TRBV28 and TRBJ1-6): DVKVTQSSRYLVKRTGEKVFLECVQDMDHENMFWYRQDPGLGLRLIYFSYDVKMKEKGDIPEGYSVSREKKERFSLILESASTNQTSMYLCASRRGQNYNSPLHFGNGTRLTVT.

The CDR3 nucleotides read TGCAGCGCAGGGGCGGGACAGGGATATGGCTACACCTTC. It specifies CSAGAGQGYGYTF. The gene calls are TRBV29-1 and TRBJ1-2, with TRBD1 matching 9 bases. Trimming at V came to 7 bases and at J to 5 bases, leaving 8 bases not matched to a gene. The CDR3 has 13 residues. Germline loops: CDR1 SQVTM, CDR2 ANQGSEA.

This clone showed up just once. The chain recombines TRBV27 with TRBJ1-2, with D perhaps matching TRBD1 (5 bases). The ends were cut back, 3 bases at V and 7 bases at J, with 12 bases in the middle. The CDR3 runs 13 residues. In germline, CDR1 is MNHEY, CDR2 SMNVEV (reference sequence). The CDR3 is CASSFGPGGGYTF. DNA of the CDR3: TGTGCCAGCAGTTTCGGCCCGGGGGGTGGCTACACCTTC.

The chain combines TRBV5-6 with TRBJ1-2; D is unresolved. This CDR3 contains 15 residues. V lost 5 bases to trimming and J lost 2 bases, with 16 bases between them. Germline V gives CDR1 SGHDT, CDR2 YYEEEE. This chain's CDR3 is CASSRIGVKNYGYTF. CDR3 in DNA: TGTGCCAGCAGTCGCATCGGGGTAAAGAACTATGGCTACACCTTC.

This clone has just one count. The V call is TRBV21-1, the J call TRBJ1-2; the table's D call, TRBD1, has no DNA check behind it. TRBV21-1 corresponds to a pseudogene. CDR3 length: 13 amino acids. The CDR3 nucleotides are TGTGCCAGCCTCATGGGGCAGGGGGCAGGCTACACCTTC. This sequence encodes CASLMGQGAGYTF.

The chain links TRBV7-5 to TRBJ2-5; the D segment call TRBD1 is taken from the table without a DNA check. TRBV7-5 is flagged as a pseudogene. The CDR3 has 13 residues. The CDR3 sequence: CVRSTQGVETQYF. The CDR3 DNA sequence: TGTGTCAGAAGCACCCAGGGGGTAGAGACCCAGTACTTC.

As regards this clone: Other nucleotide sequences from this sample produce the same CDR3. J is TRBJ1-4 and V is TRBV27, with a weak D call TRBD1 (6 bases). This CDR3 comprises 13 residues. Germline CDR1 reads MNHEY; CDR2 reads SMNVEV (reference sequence). V lost 1 base and J lost 7, with 7 bases in between. CDR3 amino acids: CASSLLGGEKLFF. The CDR3 nucleotides read TGTGCCAGCAGTTTATTAGGGGGTGAAAAACTGTTTTTT.

The chain couples TRBV30 to TRBJ1-6; D is perhaps TRBD1 (5 bases). V lost 6 bases, J lost 9 bases, and 21 bases lay in between. The CDR3 contains 15 residues. Germline-derived CDR1 and CDR2 are GTSNPN and SVGIG (reference sequence). Written as DNA, the CDR3 is TGTGCCTGTGGGCAGGGCCTTGCCCTTGGTTCACCCCTCCACTTT. Protein product: CACGQGLALGSPLHF.

The rearrangement joins TRBV27 to TRBJ2-7; 8 positions agree with TRBD2. The germline V gene has CDR1 MNHEY and CDR2 SMNVEV (reference sequence). Trimming took 2 bases from V and 3 from J; bases not matched to a gene: 6. This CDR3 is 15 amino acids long. CDR3: CASSLAGTSLYEQYF. The CDR3 DNA reads TGTGCCAGCAGTTTAGCCGGGACTAGTCTCTACGAGCAGTACTTC.

The J gene is TRBJ2-1, the V gene TRBV3-1 (or the pseudogene TRBV3-2); D might be TRBD2 (6 bases). The CDR3 extends over 17 amino acids. Trimming took 0 bases from V and 4 from J, leaving 16 bases between them. The V gene's germline CDR1 is LGHDT and CDR2 YNNKEL (reference sequence). As DNA, the CDR3 is TGTGCCAGCAGCCAAGATGGGACTCCCGCCGCGTACAATGAGCAGTTCTTC. Translated, it gives CASSQDGTPAAYNEQFF.

The chain is built from TRBV25-1 and TRBJ1-2; D perhaps matches TRBD1 (5 bases). Germline CDR1 and CDR2: MGHDK and SYGVNS. V dropped 5 bases and J dropped 4 bases, with 17 bases sitting between them. The CDR3 contains 15 residues. CDR3 loop: CASSKQDLGIYGYTF. DNA of the CDR3: TGTGCCAGCAGTAAACAGGATTTGGGGATCTATGGCTACACCTTC.

CDR3 sequence reads: CASSRTGSSGANVLTF. CDR3 DNA: TGTGCCAGTAGTCGGACAGGGAGCTCTGGGGCCAACGTCCTGACTTTC. V and J are TRBV19 and TRBJ2-6, with TRBD1 identical over 8 bases. The V gene end was trimmed by 5 bases and the J gene end by 0 bases; junction bases not matched to a gene: 3. The CDR3 loop spans 16 amino acids. Germline-derived CDR1 and CDR2 are LNHDA and SQIVND (reference sequence).

The rearrangement joins TRBV4-1 to TRBJ2-7, with a possible D match to TRBD1 (6 bases). Trimming shortened V by 5 bases and J by 3 bases, and 14 bases separated the two germline ends. The germline CDR1 and CDR2 sequences are MGHRA and YSYEKL. The CDR3 sequence is 14 residues long. CDR3 DNA sequence: TGCGCCAGCAGCTGGGACATTTTGAGCTACGAGCAGTACTTC. Encoded protein: CASSWDILSYEQYF.

The chain couples TRBV7-2 to TRBJ1-1; possible D gene TRBD1, 6 bases. Trimming shortened V by 5 bases and J by 4 bases, and 26 bases separated the two germline ends. In germline, CDR1 is SGHTA, CDR2 FQGNSA. The CDR3 is 18 amino acids. The CDR3 protein is CASSLLRTDRMGSTEAFF. CDR3 bases: TGTGCCAGCAGCCTCTTGCGGACAGATCGGATGGGCAGCACTGAAGCTTTCTTT.

V is TRBV9 and J is TRBJ2-1; 13 bases line up with TRBD2. V trimming: 7 bases; J trimming: 8 bases; junction bases outside the gene matches: 6. The CDR3 extends over 14 amino acids. CDR1 and CDR2 from the germline V gene are SGDLS and YYNGEE. The CDR3 region has the DNA TGTGCCAGCGGAGGGACTAGCGGGGCTCATGAGCAGTTCTTC. Protein: CASGGTSGAHEQFF.

The chain combines TRBV5-1 with TRBJ2-7; 9 nucleotides match TRBD1. CDR1 is SGHRS and CDR2 is YFSETQ in the germline V gene. This CDR3 region has 15 residues. J lost 3 bases, V lost 4 bases, and 8 bases had no gene match. The chain's CDR3 is CASSPGQGRVYEQYF. Here the CDR3 DNA reads TGCGCCAGCAGCCCGGGACAGGGTCGTGTCTACGAGCAGTACTTC. The full variable domain, completed using reference TRBV5-1 and TRBJ2-7, is KAGVTQTPRYLIKTRGQQVTLSCSPISGHRSVSWYQQTPGQGLQFLFEYFSETQRNKGNFPGRFSGRQFSNSRSEMNVSTLELGDSALYLCASSPGQGRVYEQYFGPGTRLTVT.

This chain joins TRBV28 and TRBJ2-5, with D perhaps TRBD2 (6 bases). The CDR3 covers 13 residues. The ends were cut back, 2 bases at V and 10 bases at J, with 14 bases in the middle. The germline V gene has CDR1 MDHEN and CDR2 SYDVKM. CDR3 nucleotide sequence: TGTGCCAGCAGTTTAGTGGGGTGGAGGGACCAGTACTTC. As protein: CASSLVGWRDQYF.

This clone was detected once. The chain carries TRBV4-1 and TRBJ2-1; 7 bases line up with TRBD1. The germline CDR1 and CDR2 sequences are MGHRA and YSYEKL. The CDR3 contains 16 residues. The junction had 5 bases not matched to a gene; V was cut back by 3 bases and J by 0 bases. The CDR3 nucleotides are TGCGCCAGCAGCCAGTATACAGGGGCCTCCTACAATGAGCAGTTCTTC. Its protein product is CASSQYTGASYNEQFF.

The genes are TRBV6-4 and TRBJ2-3; a possible D gene is TRBD2 (6 bases). This CDR3 is built from 15 residues. Trimming shortened V by 3 bases and J by 0 bases, and 10 bases separated the two germline ends. Germline V CDR1 and CDR2: MRHNA, SNTAGT. In DNA form, the CDR3 reads TGTGCCAGCAGTGAGCGGAGGGCTAGCACAGATACGCAGTATTTT. This gives the protein CASSERRASTDTQYF.